Shown below are 29 T cell receptor beta chains from a single sample sequenced in a study of shared clonotypes between healthy human individuals. Repertoires were generated with immunoSEQ multiplex PCR, while TCRdb's copy carries only in-frame clones and drops some. The table has about 2.4 million clones, more than 85% seen once; the top ten hold approximately 0.37%. Specimen: naive CD4+ T cells from PBMCs. As to subset: CD45RA+ positively selected. The receptors stem from a young man in good health. Some clones in this sample may be carry-over from other donors' samples.

The DNA for the CDR3 is TGCGCCAGCACCAGTGGATCTATAGCGTCGGGGGATACGCAGTATTTT. It is translated as CASTSGSIASGDTQYF. This sequence joins TRBV5-1 and TRBJ2-3; maybe TRBD2 (5 bases). V lost 6 bases, J lost 6 bases, and 23 bases lay in between. The CDR3 contains 16 residues. Germline V gene sequence: CDR1 SGHRS, CDR2 YFSETQ.

The V call is TRBV7-3, the J call TRBJ1-3; 8 bases match TRBD1. Germline CDR1 SGHTA, CDR2 FQGTGA. V was pared by 4 bases and J by 8 bases, with 16 bases of the junction left unmatched. This CDR3 contains 17 residues. For the CDR3, the DNA is TGTGCCAGCAGCTCGCCCCGACTCGGACAGGGTTCAGACACCATATATTTT. Its protein product is CASSSPRLGQGSDTIYF.

The V gene is TRBV28, the J gene TRBJ2-1; D is perhaps TRBD1 (5 bases). The CDR3 runs to 13 residues. Looked up from germline, CDR1 is MDHEN and CDR2 is SYDVKM. V was pared by 6 bases and J by 9 bases, with 15 bases between. The CDR3 is CASRGPTQGEQFF. CDR3 bases: TGTGCCAGCAGGGGGCCGACCCAGGGTGAGCAGTTCTTC.

A remark on this clone: The same CDR3 also results from other DNA sequences found in this sample. V usage is TRBV7-3 and J usage is TRBJ1-1; unclear D gene. Germline values: CDR1 SGHTA, CDR2 FQGTGA. This CDR3 has 13 residues. The V and J ends lost 2 bases and 0 bases respectively, with 4 bases between them. The CDR3 sequence is CASSLSLNTEAFF. The CDR3 DNA reads as TGTGCCAGCAGCTTATCACTGAACACTGAAGCTTTCTTT.

This clone came up once. The chain uses TRBV11-2 and TRBJ2-1; 11 positions agree with TRBD2. Per germline, CDR1 SGHAT and CDR2 FQNNGV. The ends lost 1 base at V and 1 base at J; junction bases unmatched: 3. The CDR3 loop spans 17 amino acids. The CDR3 sequence is CASSLAASGRSYNEQFF. CDR3 DNA sequence: TGTGCCAGCAGCTTAGCGGCTAGCGGGAGGTCCTACAATGAGCAGTTCTTC.

This rearrangement joins TRBV4-1 to TRBJ1-6, with D unclear. With 4 bases removed from V and 7 bases from J, the gap between germline ends came to 8 bases. CDR1 and CDR2 from the germline V gene are MGHRA and YSYEKL. The CDR3 runs 13 residues. The CDR3 DNA sequence: TGCGCCAGCAGCCTACCTGGGAATTCACCCCTCCACTTT. The encoded protein is CASSLPGNSPLHF.

V and J are TRBV18 and TRBJ2-7; perhaps TRBD1 as D (6 bases). CDR1 KGHSH and CDR2 LQKENI come from the germline V gene. Between the trimmed V and J ends, which lost 2 bases and 2 bases, there was a span of 13 bases. The CDR3 has 15 amino acids. CDR3 coding DNA: TGTGCCAGCTCACCAACCGACAGGACGGCCTACGAGCAGTACTTC. Amino acids: CASSPTDRTAYEQYF.

This clone was picked up a small number of times. Other nucleotide sequences from this sample produce the same CDR3. The chain recombines TRBV28 with TRBJ1-1; D might be TRBD1 (6 bases). Trimming removed 6 bases at V and 3 bases at J, with 11 bases between. Germline V gives CDR1 MDHEN, CDR2 SYDVKM. The CDR3 length is 13 residues. The CDR3: CASRLDRYTEAFF. DNA of the CDR3: TGTGCCAGCAGACTGGACAGATACACTGAAGCTTTCTTT. Full variable domain (missing parts from reference TRBV28 and TRBJ1-1): DVKVTQSSRYLVKRTGEKVFLECVQDMDHENMFWYRQDPGLGLRLIYFSYDVKMKEKGDIPEGYSVSREKKERFSLILESASTNQTSMYLCASRLDRYTEAFFGQGTRLTVV.

This chain joins TRBV4-1 and TRBJ2-7; D assignment may be TRBD1 or TRBD2 (6 bases each). CDR3 length equals 15 residues. Trimming pared 6 bases from V and 3 bases from J, leaving 18 bases between. The germline gives CDR1 MGHRA, CDR2 YSYEKL. This CDR3 reads CASRGDKGEDYEQYF. The CDR3 coding sequence is TGCGCCAGCAGGGGGGACAAGGGGGAGGACTACGAGCAGTACTTC.

V and J are TRBV28 and TRBJ1-2; perhaps TRBD1 as D (5 bases). Trimming removed 7 bases from V and 8 bases from J, with 14 bases in between. The CDR3 has 12 amino acids. CDR1 is MDHEN and CDR2 is SYDVKM in the germline V gene. The CDR3 nucleotides are TGTGCCAGCACCGCCGTGCGGGGCGGCTACACCTTC. Translated, it gives CASTAVRGGYTF.

On this clone: The same CDR3 arises from other DNA sequences in this sample as well. The chain recombines TRBV28 with TRBJ1-2; D is undetermined. V was trimmed by 6 bases and J by 8 bases, leaving 16 bases between them. There are 13 residues in the CDR3. CDR1 MDHEN and CDR2 SYDVKM come from the germline V gene. CDR3 protein: CASSPGSGYGYTF. DNA of the CDR3: TGTGCCAGCAGCCCCGGGTCCGGGTACGGCTACACCTTC.

Turning to this clone: Other DNA sequences in the same sample also yield this CDR3. This chain links TRBV7-2 with TRBJ1-2; D is undetermined. The V gene lost 1 base and the J gene lost 3 bases, with 3 bases spanning the gap. The CDR3 loop spans 12 amino acids. Germline V gene lookup returns CDR1 SGHTA and CDR2 FQGNSA. The CDR3 sequence is CASSLGDYGYTF. CDR3 nucleotide sequence: TGTGCCAGCAGCTTAGGTGACTATGGCTACACCTTC. Full variable domain (rest looked up from reference TRBV7-2 and TRBJ1-2): GAGVSQSPSNKVTEKGKDVELRCDPISGHTALYWYRQSLGQGLEFLIYFQGNSAPDKSGLPSDRFSAERTGGSVSTLTIQRTQQEDSAVYLCASSLGDYGYTFGSGTRLTVV.

The chain links TRBV29-1 to TRBJ1-2, with D perhaps TRBD1 (6 bases). Germline CDR1 is SQVTM and CDR2 is ANQGSEA. There are 12 residues in the CDR3. The V end was cut by 6 bases, the J end by 7 bases, with 15 bases between. The CDR3 coding sequence is TGCAGCGTGGTGACAGGAAGCGGTGGCTACACCTTC. It yields the protein CSVVTGSGGYTF.

This clone has a single count. This chain links TRBV11-2 with TRBJ2-3; D is uncertain. The V end was cut by 4 bases, the J end by 14 bases, with 13 bases between. Germline lookup yields CDR1 SGHAT and CDR2 FQNNGV. This CDR3 is 11 amino acids long. In nucleotides, the CDR3 is TGTGCCAGCAGCTCCTTAGGACCGGTGTATTTT. Translated: CASSSLGPVYF.

Comment on this clone: The DNA is omitted, as the CDR3 cannot be located on it reliably, and the CDR3 follows TCRdb's listing. The chain employs TRBV25-1 and TRBJ1-2; the table's D gene call, TRBD1, was not cross checked with the DNA. Termini included, the CDR3 measures 13 amino acids. The germline V gene encodes CDR1 MGHDK and CDR2 SYGVNS. CDR3 sequence reads: CASSVGQGAVDTF.

The V and J genes are TRBV18 and TRBJ1-1; D ambiguous. CDR1 and CDR2 (germline): KGHSH, LQKENI. The germline V and J ends were trimmed by 2 bases and 2 bases, with 6 bases remaining between them. CDR3 length equals 13 residues. In DNA, the CDR3 is TGTGCCAGCTCACCAACTCAAAACACTGAAGCTTTCTTT. It encodes CASSPTQNTEAFF.

V and J are TRBV5-6 and TRBJ2-1; perhaps TRBD2 as D (5 bases). V lost 4 bases to trimming and J lost 9 bases, with 14 bases between them. This CDR3 comprises 13 residues. From germline, CDR1 is SGHDT and CDR2 YYEEEE. The CDR3 here is CASSVNAGGEQFF. The CDR3 nucleotides are TGTGCCAGCAGCGTGAATGCGGGTGGTGAGCAGTTCTTC.

In DNA form, the CDR3 reads TGCGCCAGCAGCTTGTCCCCGGGGGCCTACAATGAGCAGTTCTTC. It codes for CASSLSPGAYNEQFF. The rearrangement joins TRBV5-1 to TRBJ2-1; maybe TRBD2 (6 bases). This CDR3 is built from 15 residues. The germline CDR1 and CDR2 sequences are SGHRS and YFSETQ. Trimming took 1 base from V and 2 from J, leaving 10 bases between them.

This clone was detected once. V usage is TRBV5-6 and J usage is TRBJ2-7, with 15 bases that match TRBD2. In germline, CDR1 is SGHDT, CDR2 YYEEEE. After removal of 2 bases from V and 2 bases from J, the junction contained 5 bases not matched to a gene. This CDR3 is built from 17 residues. CDR3 nucleotide sequence: TGTGCCAGCAGCTTCTATAGGACTAGCGGGAGGGCCTACGAGCAGTACTTC. Translation gives CASSFYRTSGRAYEQYF.

On this clone: Other DNA sequences of this sample code for an identical CDR3. The V gene is TRBV7-9, the J gene TRBJ1-1, with D unclear. The V end lost 2 bases, the J end lost 6 bases, and 10 bases lay between the germline ends. The germline V gene has CDR1 SEHNR and CDR2 FQNEAQ (reference sequence). This CDR3 comprises 13 residues. The CDR3 protein is CASSLLTGSEAFF. DNA of the CDR3: TGTGCCAGCAGCTTACTTACGGGGTCTGAAGCTTTCTTT.

The chain couples TRBV7-8 to TRBJ1-5; TRBD1 aligns across 9 bases. The V and J ends lost 1 base and 3 bases, in that order; junction bases with no gene match: 13. Germline CDR1 is SGHVS and CDR2 is FQNEAQ. This CDR3 has 19 residues. This chain's CDR3 is CASSLVTGGGGSPNQPQHF. The CDR3, as DNA: TGTGCCAGCAGCTTAGTCACAGGGGGCGGCGGATCCCCCAATCAGCCCCAGCATTTT.

This clone was recorded only once. The chain links TRBV6-5 to TRBJ1-5, with a weak D call TRBD1 (5 bases). The CDR3 contains 15 residues. V lost 8 bases and J 0 bases, leaving 14 bases between the germline ends. Looked up from germline, CDR1 is MNHEY and CDR2 is SVGAGI. The CDR3 nucleotides read TGTGCCAGCGGCAGAGGGGCCAGTAGCAATCAGCCCCAGCATTTT. It specifies CASGRGASSNQPQHF.

The chain uses TRBV29-1 and TRBJ2-3, with 7 bases aligning to TRBD2. This CDR3 spans 16 amino acids. Germline values: CDR1 SQVTM, CDR2 ANQGSEA. The V and J ends lost 6 bases and 1 base, in that order; junction bases with no gene match: 13. CDR3 protein: CSVTGDGRMGTDTQYF. Written as DNA, the CDR3 is TGCAGCGTGACGGGGGACGGGAGGATGGGCACAGATACGCAGTATTTT.

The rearrangement joins TRBV25-1 to TRBJ1-2; 7 bases align to TRBD1. CDR1 is MGHDK and CDR2 is SYGVNS in the germline V gene. With 6 bases clipped from V and 4 bases from J, the junction kept 5 bases outside the gene matches. The CDR3 contains 13 residues. The CDR3 here is CASSRDSTYGYTF. The CDR3 region has the DNA TGTGCCAGCAGCCGGGACAGTACCTATGGCTACACCTTC.

The CDR3 loop is CASSSRPLGTNEKLFF. The CDR3 DNA reads TGTGCCAGCAGCTCGCGGCCCTTGGGGACTAATGAAAAACTGTTTTTT. The chain is built from TRBV27 and TRBJ1-4; D not certain. The CDR3 contains 16 residues. Germline assignment: CDR1 MNHEY and CDR2 SMNVEV (reference sequence). Trimming removed 6 bases at V and 2 bases at J, with 16 bases between.

This chain links TRBV6-1 with TRBJ2-1; D is perhaps TRBD2 (5 bases). Germline assignment: CDR1 MNHNS and CDR2 SASEGT. The ends were cut back, 0 bases at V and 12 bases at J, with 15 bases in the middle. The CDR3 runs 14 residues. The chain's CDR3 is CASSEALDLARQFF. The CDR3 DNA follows: TGTGCCAGCAGTGAAGCACTAGATCTAGCACGGCAGTTCTTC.

This chain uses TRBV15 with TRBJ2-3, with 7 bases lining up with TRBD2. Looked up from germline, CDR1 is LNHNV and CDR2 is YYDKDF (reference sequence). V shed 6 bases, J shed 3 bases, and the junction held 9 bases outside the gene matches. The CDR3 sequence is 15 residues long. The chain's CDR3 is CATSKSGTQTDTQYF. DNA of the CDR3: TGTGCCACCAGTAAGAGCGGGACTCAAACAGATACGCAGTATTTT.

The chain joins TRBV7-3 to TRBJ2-3, with TRBD2 as a possible D gene (5 bases). This CDR3 has 14 residues. Germline CDR1 and CDR2: SGHTA and FQGTGA. V gave up 4 bases and J gave up 4 bases, with 12 bases separating them. The CDR3, as DNA: TGTGCCAGCAGCTGGGGAGAGGCCCCAGATACGCAGTATTTT. It translates to CASSWGEAPDTQYF.

J is TRBJ1-5 and V is TRBV6-1, with TRBD1 as a possible D gene (5 bases). V was clipped by 4 bases and J by 1 base, with 14 bases between them. Germline CDR1 and CDR2: MNHNS and SASEGT. The CDR3 length is 16 residues. The CDR3 loop reads CASSGGWTTSNQPQHF. The CDR3 DNA reads TGTGCCAGCAGTGGGGGATGGACAACCAGCAATCAGCCCCAGCATTTT.